This TCR beta chain was sequenced for a study of blood T cell repertoires in COVID-19. Across the study: The origin of the acute and convalescent COVID-19 samples was the United States, Italy and Spain. In each case, the material was cDNA or gDNA derived from T cells, B-cell-depleted T cells, or PBMCs.

Authors' methods: Reference gene primer amplification gave estimated nucleated cell counts. TCRdb keeps only in-frame clones here, not all; method: immunoSEQ multiplex PCR. That table supplies the V and J calls and clone size; D and trimming were determined from the DNA. The data show more than 65,000 clones, approximately 90% seen once. This TCR was recovered from a man aged 55 to 70 with acute or convalescent COVID-19. Specimen: peripheral blood.

The CDR3 DNA reads TGTGCCAGCAGCCAAGATAGTCGGACAGGGAGCGGTTCACCCCTCCACTTT. It is translated as CASSQDSRTGSGSPLHF. V is TRBV14 and J is TRBJ1-6; 8 nucleotides agree with TRBD1. The CDR3 consists of 17 residues. Looked up from germline, CDR1 is SGHDN and CDR2 is FVKESK. Losses at the gene ends were 0 bases for V and 9 bases for J; bases not matched to a gene: 10.